A single sample is the source of the 23 T cell receptor beta chains below, sequenced in a study of T cells after yellow fever vaccination. Via MiXCR, TCRdb re-called the 5' RACE reads, giving one row per CDR3 protein. The sample lists about 320,000 distinct CDR3 sequences, around 13% occurring once. The material was CD4+ T cells sorted from PBMCs, obtained 15 days after the yellow fever booster vaccination. The receptors here all came from a man between 18 and 35 years old who received the YFV17D yellow fever vaccine.

A few counts support this clonotype. The chain joins TRBV28 to TRBJ1-1; D gene ambiguous. From germline, CDR1 is MDHEN and CDR2 SYDVKM. The CDR3 covers 12 residues. Deletions cut 8 bases from V and 4 bases from J, with 11 bases between. The CDR3 coding sequence is TGTGCCAGCCCCCTCATGGGCACTGAAGCTTTCTTT. Protein: CASPLMGTEAFF.

This chain uses TRBV20-1 with TRBJ2-1; 12 bases agree with TRBD1. Trimming cost V 6 bases and J 6 bases; bases outside gene matches: 9. Germline V lookup: CDR1 DFQATT, CDR2 SNEGSKA (reference sequence). The CDR3 is 15 residues long. This CDR3 is CSAPRGDRGRNEQFF. As DNA, the CDR3 is TGCAGTGCCCCGAGGGGGGACAGGGGGCGCAATGAGCAGTTCTTC.

A few counts support this clonotype. V and J are TRBV5-4 and TRBJ2-3, with TRBD2 matching over 10 bases. There are 17 residues in the CDR3. The V gene end was trimmed by 2 bases and the J gene end by 0 bases; junction bases not matched to a gene: 6. In germline, CDR1 is SGHNT, CDR2 YYREEE (reference sequence). The CDR3 nucleotides are TGTGCCAGCAGCTTATTAGCGGGGGGTCAGAGCACAGATACGCAGTATTTT. Amino acid sequence: CASSLLAGGQSTDTQYF.

The rearrangement uses TRBV12-3 or TRBV12-4 and TRBJ2-7; D perhaps matches TRBD2 (5 bases). The CDR3 runs to 13 residues. Trimming shortened V by 5 bases and J by 4 bases, and 12 bases separated the two germline ends. Here the CDR3 reads CASSKSRAYEQYV. CDR3 sequence (DNA): TGTGCCAGCAGTAAATCGAGGGCATACGAGCAGTACGTC.

The genes are TRBV12-5 and TRBJ2-1, with D perhaps matching TRBD1 or TRBD2 (5 bases each). Germline values: CDR1 LGHNT, CDR2 FRNRAP. The CDR3 spans 11 residues. Trimming took off 6 bases at V and 10 bases at J, with 10 bases between the two ends. Here the CDR3 DNA reads TGTGCTAGTGGGGGGGAAGGAGAGCAGTTCTTC. Translation: CASGGEGEQFF. Looking up the rest from reference TRBV12-5 and TRBJ2-1 gives the full variable domain: DARVTQTPRHKVTEMGQEVTMRCQPILGHNTVFWYRQTMMQGLELLAYFRNRAPLDDSGMPKDRFSAEMPDATLATLKIQPSEPRDSAVYFCASGGEGEQFFGPGTRLTVL.

This sequence joins TRBV4-2 and TRBJ2-6; no clear D. There are 16 residues in the CDR3. Looked up from germline, CDR1 is LGHNA and CDR2 is YNFKEQ. The V and J ends lost 5 bases and 2 bases respectively, with 13 bases between them. The CDR3 nucleotides read TGTGCCAGCAGCACAAGTACGGGTGCTGGGGCCAACGTCCTGACTTTC. It is translated as CASSTSTGAGANVLTF.

This clonotype was picked up a small number of times. V gene TRBV29-1 combines with J gene TRBJ1-2, with 11 bases identical to TRBD1. There are 17 residues in the CDR3. Germline CDR1 and CDR2: SQVTM and ANQGSEA. J was trimmed by 4 bases and V by 6 bases; bases with no gene match: 16. This chain's CDR3 is CSVNRGPGQGAGYGYTF. In DNA form, the CDR3 reads TGCAGCGTCAATAGGGGCCCTGGACAGGGGGCGGGCTATGGCTACACCTTC.

This rearrangement joins TRBV5-4 to TRBJ2-4; 16 bases are a match to TRBD2. Germline lookup yields CDR1 SGHNT and CDR2 YYREEE (reference sequence). The CDR3 consists of 16 residues. Germline trimming cut 4 bases from V and 6 bases from J; bases unmatched to any gene: 4. The CDR3 DNA sequence: TGTGCCAGCAGCCCGGGACTAGCGGGGGGGGGAAACATTCAGTACTTC. Translated, it gives CASSPGLAGGGNIQYF.

V is TRBV20-1 and J is TRBJ1-2; unclear D gene. CDR1 is DFQATT and CDR2 is SNEGSKA in the germline V gene (reference sequence). The V end lost 6 bases, the J end lost 6 bases, and 14 bases lay between the germline ends. The CDR3 sequence is 12 residues long. The CDR3 here is CSAPDSPHGYTF. The CDR3 DNA follows: TGCAGTGCACCGGACTCGCCGCATGGCTACACCTTC.

This clonotype occurred a few times. The chain employs TRBV24-1 and TRBJ2-1; D not certain. The CDR3 consists of 14 residues. Germline lookup yields CDR1 KGHDR and CDR2 SFDVKD. V lost 1 base, J lost 6 bases, and 9 bases lay in between. The CDR3 nucleotides read TGTGCCACCAGTGATTTTGGAGTCCGCAATGAGCAGTTCTTC. It encodes CATSDFGVRNEQFF.

This chain uses TRBV5-4 with TRBJ2-6, with a possible D match to TRBD1 (6 bases). V lost 6 bases to trimming and J lost 0 bases, with 16 bases between them. Germline loops: CDR1 SGHNT, CDR2 YYREEE (reference sequence). This CDR3 is built from 17 residues. The chain's CDR3 is CASTPGQLGSGANVLTF. The CDR3, as DNA: TGTGCCAGCACCCCCGGACAGCTTGGCTCTGGGGCCAACGTCCTGACTTTC.

This clonotype was found a few times. The rearrangement links TRBV5-1 to TRBJ1-2; perhaps TRBD1 as D (5 bases). V lost 6 bases to trimming and J lost 8 bases, with 17 bases between them. The V gene's germline CDR1 is SGHRS and CDR2 YFSETQ. This CDR3 comprises 13 residues. Here the CDR3 DNA reads TGCGCCAGCACCCGGGACGGCTGGGAAGGCTACACCTTC. Its translation is CASTRDGWEGYTF.

The chain recombines TRBV21-1 with TRBJ1-2. TRBV21-1 is described as a pseudogene. The CDR3 has 14 amino acids. The CDR3, as DNA: TGTGCCAGCGGCAAAGAACGGCCGATCTACGGCTACACCTTC. Translated: CASGKERPIYGYTF.

The chain couples TRBV20-1 to TRBJ2-7, with D perhaps assigned TRBD1 or TRBD2 (5 bases each). CDR1 and CDR2 from the germline V gene are DFQATT and SNEGSKA (reference sequence). The CDR3 is 15 residues long. The germline V and J ends were trimmed by 2 bases and 7 bases, with 21 bases remaining between them. The CDR3 spells CSARIRQGDWGEQYF. The CDR3 bases are TGCAGTGCTAGAATACGGCAGGGCGATTGGGGGGAGCAGTACTTC.

This clonotype was found many times. This chain uses TRBV12-3 or TRBV12-4 with TRBJ1-4; D may be TRBD1 (5 bases). The V end was cut by 3 bases, the J end by 7 bases, with 21 bases between. This CDR3 contains 17 residues. CDR3 nucleotide sequence: TGTGCCAGCAGTTTTACCAACCTTGCAGGGAACGGTGAAAAACTGTTTTTT. It encodes CASSFTNLAGNGEKLFF.

In its sample, this clonotype was seen many times. The chain has TRBV29-1 and TRBJ2-2; D gene uncertain. The CDR3 totals 13 residues. The germline V gene has CDR1 SQVTM and CDR2 ANQGSEA. The V end lost 3 bases, the J end lost 0 bases, and 5 bases lay between the germline ends. CDR3 sequence: CSVDPTNTGELFF. The DNA for the CDR3 is TGCAGCGTTGACCCAACGAACACCGGGGAGCTGTTTTTT.

The V gene is TRBV25-1, the J gene TRBJ1-5; D is perhaps TRBD1 (5 bases). Trimming pared 6 bases from V and 0 bases from J, leaving 9 bases between. Germline V gene sequence: CDR1 MGHDK, CDR2 SYGVNS. The CDR3 sequence is 14 residues long. The CDR3 nucleotides read TGTGCCAGCAGCATTGGGGGTAGCAATCAGCCCCAGCATTTT. Translation gives CASSIGGSNQPQHF.

The table lists this clonotype with a few counts. The chain employs TRBV6-2 or TRBV6-3 and TRBJ2-3, with TRBD1 matching 8 bases. The CDR3 runs 16 residues. V lost 7 bases, J lost 0 bases, and 9 bases stayed unmatched. Germline loops: CDR1 MNHEY, CDR2 SVGEGT. CDR3 DNA sequence: TGTGCCAGCACCCAACGACAGGGGACTAGCACAGATACGCAGTATTTT. It is translated as CASTQRQGTSTDTQYF.

CDR3 amino acids: CASSEGTSGKETQYF. The CDR3 DNA sequence: TGTGCCAGCAGTGAAGGGACTAGCGGTAAAGAGACCCAGTACTTC. The J gene is TRBJ2-5, the V gene TRBV6-1, with TRBD2 identical over 10 bases. V trimming: 1 base; J trimming: 3 bases; junction bases outside the gene matches: 2. Germline V gene sequence: CDR1 MNHNS, CDR2 SASEGT. The CDR3 contains 15 residues.

The chain joins TRBV18 to TRBJ1-1, with unresolved D. There are 14 residues in the CDR3. Trimming stripped 0 bases from V and 1 base from J, with 6 bases between. CDR1 and CDR2 from the germline V gene are KGHSH and LQKENI. CDR3 loop: CASSPPSRNTEAFF. CDR3 nucleotides: TGTGCCAGCTCACCACCTTCCAGGAACACTGAAGCTTTCTTT.

This clonotype occurred a few times. The chain combines TRBV27 with TRBJ2-5; TRBD1 matches 9 bases. Germline V gives CDR1 MNHEY, CDR2 SMNVEV (reference sequence). V dropped 6 bases and J dropped 4; count of bases not matched to a gene: 9. CDR3 length: 15 residues. The DNA of the CDR3 is TGTGCCAGCAGAGCTGACAGGGGGGGATCAGAGACCCAGTACTTC. As protein: CASRADRGGSETQYF.

The chain is built from TRBV4-3 and TRBJ1-1, with 7 bases aligning to TRBD1. V shed 4 bases and J 4 bases; nucleotides not matched to a gene: 3. CDR1 is LGHNA, CDR2 YSLEER, per germline. The CDR3 extends over 13 amino acids. The DNA for the CDR3 is TGCGCCAGCAGCCCGACAGGGTTCACTGAAGCTTTCTTT. Protein product: CASSPTGFTEAFF.

The J gene is TRBJ2-2, the V gene TRBV7-3; D is unclear. Per germline, CDR1 SGHTA and CDR2 FQGTGA. Trimming took 2 bases from V and 3 from J, leaving 10 bases between them. The CDR3 extends over 15 amino acids. CDR3 coding DNA: TGTGCCAGCAGCTTAGCACTATCAGACACCGGGGAGCTGTTTTTT. Its protein product is CASSLALSDTGELFF.